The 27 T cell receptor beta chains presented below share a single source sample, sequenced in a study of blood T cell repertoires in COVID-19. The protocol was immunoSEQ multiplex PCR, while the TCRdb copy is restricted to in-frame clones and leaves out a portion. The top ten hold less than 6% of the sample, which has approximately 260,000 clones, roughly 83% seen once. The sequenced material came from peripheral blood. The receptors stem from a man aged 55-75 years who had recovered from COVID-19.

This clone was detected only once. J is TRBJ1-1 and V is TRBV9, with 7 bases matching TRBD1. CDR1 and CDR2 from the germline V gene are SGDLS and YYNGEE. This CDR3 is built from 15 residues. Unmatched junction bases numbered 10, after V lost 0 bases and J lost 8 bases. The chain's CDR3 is CASSVVLDRPIEAFF. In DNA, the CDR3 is TGTGCCAGCAGCGTAGTATTGGACAGGCCGATAGAAGCTTTCTTT.

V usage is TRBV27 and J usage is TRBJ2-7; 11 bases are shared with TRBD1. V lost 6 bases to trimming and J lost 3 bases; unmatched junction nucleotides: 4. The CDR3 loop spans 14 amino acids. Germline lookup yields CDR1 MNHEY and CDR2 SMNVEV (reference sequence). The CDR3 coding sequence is TGTGCCAGCAGACCCGGGACAGGGGGCTACGAGCAGTACTTC. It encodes CASRPGTGGYEQYF.

CDR3 loop: CASSTSGGHSYEQYF. In DNA form, the CDR3 reads TGTGCCAGCAGTACTAGCGGGGGCCACTCCTACGAGCAGTACTTC. The J gene is TRBJ2-7, the V gene TRBV6-5; 11 nucleotides match TRBD2. CDR3 length: 15 residues. Germline V gene lookup returns CDR1 MNHEY and CDR2 SVGAGI. V lost 5 bases, J lost 0 bases, and 3 bases stayed unmatched.

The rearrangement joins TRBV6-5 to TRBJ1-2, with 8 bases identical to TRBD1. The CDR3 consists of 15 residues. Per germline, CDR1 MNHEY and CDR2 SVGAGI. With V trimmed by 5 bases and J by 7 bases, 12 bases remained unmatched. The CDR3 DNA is TGTGCCAGCAGTCAGAGCAGGGGGCGACTCTCTGGCTACACCTTC. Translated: CASSQSRGRLSGYTF.

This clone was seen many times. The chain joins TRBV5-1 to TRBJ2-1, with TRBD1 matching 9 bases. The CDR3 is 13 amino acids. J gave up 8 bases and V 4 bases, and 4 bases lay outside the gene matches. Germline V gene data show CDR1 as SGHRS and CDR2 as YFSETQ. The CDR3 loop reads CASSGRTGDEQFF. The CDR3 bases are TGCGCCAGCAGCGGGAGGACAGGGGATGAGCAGTTCTTC.

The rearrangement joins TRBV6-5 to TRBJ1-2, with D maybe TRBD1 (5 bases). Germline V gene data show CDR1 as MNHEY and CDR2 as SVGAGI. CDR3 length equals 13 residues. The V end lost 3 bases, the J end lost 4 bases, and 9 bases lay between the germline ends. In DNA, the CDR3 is TGTGCCAGCAGTTATCAGGGCGGCTATGGCTACACCTTC. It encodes CASSYQGGYGYTF.

CDR3 DNA: TGTGCCAGCTCACCAAAGGACAGGGTAGCCTACACCTTC. Translation: CASSPKDRVAYTF. This chain joins TRBV18 and TRBJ1-2, with 8 bases fitting TRBD1. Germline CDR1 and CDR2: KGHSH and LQKENI. With 2 bases clipped from V and 10 bases from J, the junction kept 6 bases outside the gene matches. The CDR3 is made up of 13 amino acids.

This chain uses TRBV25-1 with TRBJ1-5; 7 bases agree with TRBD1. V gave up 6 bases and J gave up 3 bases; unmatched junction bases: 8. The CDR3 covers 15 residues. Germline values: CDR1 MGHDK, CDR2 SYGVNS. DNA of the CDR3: TGTGCCAGCAGCGCGACAGGGAGGCACAATCAGCCCCAGCATTTT. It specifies CASSATGRHNQPQHF.

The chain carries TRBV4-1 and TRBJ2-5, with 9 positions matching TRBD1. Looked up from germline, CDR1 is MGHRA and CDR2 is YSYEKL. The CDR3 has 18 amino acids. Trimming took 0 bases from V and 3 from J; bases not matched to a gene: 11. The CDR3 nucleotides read TGCGCCAGCAGCCAAGAGGGGTTTTCACAGGGGGCTGAAGAGACCCAGTACTTC. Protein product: CASSQEGFSQGAEETQYF.

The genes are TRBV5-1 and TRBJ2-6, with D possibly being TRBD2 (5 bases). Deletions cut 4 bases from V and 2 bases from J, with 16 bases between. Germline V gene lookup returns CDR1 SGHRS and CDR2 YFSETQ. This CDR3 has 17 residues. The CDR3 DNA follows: TGCGCCAGCAGCGAGGGTGGGGTGTGGACTGGGGCCAACGTCCTGACTTTC. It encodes CASSEGGVWTGANVLTF.

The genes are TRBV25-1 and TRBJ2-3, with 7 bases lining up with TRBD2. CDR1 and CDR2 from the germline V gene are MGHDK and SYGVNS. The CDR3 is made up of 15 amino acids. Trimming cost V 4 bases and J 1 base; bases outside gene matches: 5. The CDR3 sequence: CASSVASGRTDTQYF. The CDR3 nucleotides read TGTGCCAGCAGTGTGGCTAGCGGCCGCACAGATACGCAGTATTTT.

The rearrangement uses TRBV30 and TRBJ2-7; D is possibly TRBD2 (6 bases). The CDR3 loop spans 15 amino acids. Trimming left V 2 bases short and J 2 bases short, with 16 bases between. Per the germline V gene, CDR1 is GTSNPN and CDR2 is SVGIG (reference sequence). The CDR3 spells CAWSRATPGAYEQYF. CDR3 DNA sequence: TGTGCCTGGAGTAGAGCGACCCCGGGGGCCTACGAGCAGTACTTC.

The CDR3 coding sequence is TGTGCCAGCAGCGCCCAGACAGGGACAACCTACGAGCAGTACTTC. As protein: CASSAQTGTTYEQYF. The chain uses TRBV9 and TRBJ2-7, with 7 bases identical to TRBD1. Losses at the gene ends were 3 bases for V and 2 bases for J; bases not matched to a gene: 8. Germline V gene sequence: CDR1 SGDLS, CDR2 YYNGEE. This CDR3 is 15 amino acids long.

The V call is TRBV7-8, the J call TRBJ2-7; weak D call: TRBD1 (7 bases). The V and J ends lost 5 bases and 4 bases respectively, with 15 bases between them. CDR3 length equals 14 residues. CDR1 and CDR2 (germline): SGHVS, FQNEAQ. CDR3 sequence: CASSPRRDSYEQYF. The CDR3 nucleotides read TGTGCCAGCAGCCCTAGGAGGGACAGTTACGAGCAGTACTTC.

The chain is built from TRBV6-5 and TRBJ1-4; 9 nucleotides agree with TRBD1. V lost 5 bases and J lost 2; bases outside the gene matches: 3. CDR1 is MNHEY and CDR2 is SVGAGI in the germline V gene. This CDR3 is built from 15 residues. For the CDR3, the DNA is TGTGCCAGCAGTAGGACAGGGGTTACTAATGAAAAACTGTTTTTT. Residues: CASSRTGVTNEKLFF.

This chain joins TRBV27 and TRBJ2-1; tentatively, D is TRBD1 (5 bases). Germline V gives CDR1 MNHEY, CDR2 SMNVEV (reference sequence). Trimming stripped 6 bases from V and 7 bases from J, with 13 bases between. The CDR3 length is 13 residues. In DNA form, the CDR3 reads TGTGCCAGCAGGGGCCCAGGGAAAAATGAGCAGTTCTTC. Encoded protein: CASRGPGKNEQFF.

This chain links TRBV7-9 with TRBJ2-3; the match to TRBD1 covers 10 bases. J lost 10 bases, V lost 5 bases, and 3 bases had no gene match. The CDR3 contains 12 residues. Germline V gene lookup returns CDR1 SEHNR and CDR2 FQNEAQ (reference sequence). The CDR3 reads CASSGQGVAQYF. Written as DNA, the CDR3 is TGTGCCAGCAGCGGACAGGGGGTAGCGCAGTATTTT. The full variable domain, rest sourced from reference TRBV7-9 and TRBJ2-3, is DTGVSQNPRHKITKRGQNVTFRCDPISEHNRLYWYRQTLGQGPEFLTYFQNEAQLEKSRLLSDRFSAERPKGSFSTLEIQRTEQGDSAMYLCASSGQGVAQYFGPGTRLTVL.

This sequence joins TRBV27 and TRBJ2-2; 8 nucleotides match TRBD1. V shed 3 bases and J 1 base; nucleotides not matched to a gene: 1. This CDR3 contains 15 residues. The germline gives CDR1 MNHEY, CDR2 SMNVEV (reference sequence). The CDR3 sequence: CASSFDRGNTGELFF. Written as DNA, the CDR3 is TGTGCCAGCAGTTTCGACAGGGGGAACACCGGGGAGCTGTTTTTT.

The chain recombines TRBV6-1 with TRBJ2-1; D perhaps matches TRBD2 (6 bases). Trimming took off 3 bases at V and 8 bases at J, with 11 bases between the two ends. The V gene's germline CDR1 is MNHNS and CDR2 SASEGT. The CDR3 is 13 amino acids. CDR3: CASSDGGRDEQFF. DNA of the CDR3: TGTGCCAGCAGTGACGGGGGTAGAGATGAGCAGTTCTTC.

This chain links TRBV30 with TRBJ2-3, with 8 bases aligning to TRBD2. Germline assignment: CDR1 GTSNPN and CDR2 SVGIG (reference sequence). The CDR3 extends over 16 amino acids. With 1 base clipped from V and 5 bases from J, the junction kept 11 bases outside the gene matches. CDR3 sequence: CAWSAIHQRGIDTQYF. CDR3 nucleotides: TGTGCCTGGAGTGCCATCCACCAGCGGGGGATAGATACGCAGTATTTT.

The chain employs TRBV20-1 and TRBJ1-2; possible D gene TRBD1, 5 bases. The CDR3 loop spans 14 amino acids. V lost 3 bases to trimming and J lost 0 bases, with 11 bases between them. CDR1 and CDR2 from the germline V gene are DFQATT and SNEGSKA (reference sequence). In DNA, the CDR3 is TGCAGTGCTAGTCCCACAGGATCTAACTATGGCTACACCTTC. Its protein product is CSASPTGSNYGYTF.

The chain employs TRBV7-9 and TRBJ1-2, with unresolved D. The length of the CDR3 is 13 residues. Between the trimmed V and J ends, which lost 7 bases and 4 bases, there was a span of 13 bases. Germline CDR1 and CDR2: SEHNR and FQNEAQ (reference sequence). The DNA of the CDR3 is TGTGCCAGCACCCGGGGTACGGCCTATGGCTACACCTTC. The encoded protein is CASTRGTAYGYTF.

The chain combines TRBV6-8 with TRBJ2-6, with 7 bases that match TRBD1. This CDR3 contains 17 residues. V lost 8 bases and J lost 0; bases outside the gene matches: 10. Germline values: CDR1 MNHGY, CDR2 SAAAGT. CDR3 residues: CASSLGQAYSGANVLTF. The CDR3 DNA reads TGTGCCAGCTCCTTAGGACAGGCTTACTCTGGGGCCAACGTCCTGACTTTC.

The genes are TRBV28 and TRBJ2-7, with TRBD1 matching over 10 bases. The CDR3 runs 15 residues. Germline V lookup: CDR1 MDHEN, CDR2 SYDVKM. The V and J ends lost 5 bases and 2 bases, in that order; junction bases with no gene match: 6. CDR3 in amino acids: CASSQGGQGTYEQYF. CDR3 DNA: TGTGCCAGCAGTCAAGGGGGACAGGGGACCTACGAGCAGTACTTC.

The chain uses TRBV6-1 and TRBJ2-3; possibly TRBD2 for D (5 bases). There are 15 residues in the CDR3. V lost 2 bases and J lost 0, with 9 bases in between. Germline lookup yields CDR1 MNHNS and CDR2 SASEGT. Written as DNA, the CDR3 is TGTGCCAGCAGTGAACAATGGACTAGCACAGATACGCAGTATTTT. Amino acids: CASSEQWTSTDTQYF.

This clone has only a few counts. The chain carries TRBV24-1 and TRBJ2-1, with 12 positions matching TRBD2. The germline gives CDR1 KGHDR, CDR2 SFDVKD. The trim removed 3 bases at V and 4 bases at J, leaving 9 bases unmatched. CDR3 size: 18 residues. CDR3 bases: TGTGCCACCAGTGATACGGGACTAGCGGGCCTTACGTACAATGAGCAGTTCTTC. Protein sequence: CATSDTGLAGLTYNEQFF.

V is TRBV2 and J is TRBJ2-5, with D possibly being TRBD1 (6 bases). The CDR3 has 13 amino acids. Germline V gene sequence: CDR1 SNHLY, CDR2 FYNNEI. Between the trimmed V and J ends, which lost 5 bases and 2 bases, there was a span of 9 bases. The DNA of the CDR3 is TGTGCCAGCAGTCGGACAGTACAAGAGACCCAGTACTTC. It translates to CASSRTVQETQYF.